The rows below give T cell receptor beta chains drawn from one sample of a study of esophageal squamous cell carcinoma under preoperative chemotherapy. One entry per CDR3 protein, called by TCRdb with MiXCR from the PCR reads. The sample shows around 10,000 distinct CDR3 sequences, roughly half of them seen only once. The material was obtained from a patient given preoperative chemotherapy. Every receptor here comes from a human donor with esophageal squamous cell carcinoma. The donor label of this sample is uncertain. The CDR3 runs from the conserved cysteine through the conserved F or W. D genes are given only for firm matches. Expanded clones are given a class, and other clones once, few, many or no size at all.

TRBD2	TRBV6-1	.	TRBJ2-3	CASLRTSGASTDTQYF	TGTGCCAGCCTAAGGACTAGCGGAGCTAGCACAGATACGCAGTATTTT
.	TRBV11-3	many	TRBJ2-1	CASSPTVGLAYDEQFF	TGTGCCAGCAGCCCGACTGTAGGGCTAGCCTACGATGAGCAGTTCTTC
TRBD2	TRBV4-2	few	TRBJ2-5	CASSQDHPSGSRNEQYF	TGTGCCAGCAGCCAAGATCACCCTAGCGGGAGTAGAAATGAGCAGTACTTC
.	TRBV7-2	.	TRBJ2-5	CPSRLSGRRAKDTQYF	TGTCCCAGCCGCTTATCGGGGCGGCGAGCCAAAGACACGCAGTACTTC
.	TRBV12-3/TRBV12-4	.	TRBJ2-2	CASGLVHAANTGEQFF	TGTGCCAGTGGATTAGTCCATGCCGCGAACACAGGTGAGCAGTTTTTT
TRBD2	TRBV6-1	once	TRBJ2-3	CACRDGGRGGEDTQYF	TGTGCCTGCAGGGATGGAGGGCGGGGGGGTGAAGATACGCAGTATTTT
.	TRBV12-3/TRBV12-4	.	TRBJ2-7	CASSLGDSASSYNEQYF	TGTGCCAGCAGTTTAGGGGATAGCGCCAGCTCCTACAATGAGCAGTACTTC
.	TRBV6-4	.	TRBJ1-1	CASSDSLLSGPNAEAFF	TGTGCCAGCAGTGACTCCCTTCTCTCCGGACCTAACGCTGAAGCTTTCTTT
.	TRBV12-3/TRBV12-4	.	TRBJ2-2	CASGLAEAASTGELFF	TGTGCCAGTGGATTAGCGGAGGCTGCGAGCACAGGGGAGCTGTTTTTT
.	TRBV12-3/TRBV12-4	many	TRBJ1-1	CASSSSRNTEAFF	TGTGCCAGCAGTTCTTCCAGAAACACTGAAGCTTTCTTT
.	TRBV9	few	TRBJ2-3	CASSAPYNTGTDTQYF	TGTGCCAGCAGTGCTCCATACAATACAGGGACAGATACGCAGTATTTT
TRBD2	TRBV6-1	medium-sized	TRBJ2-1	CASSHTSGAPYEQFF	TGTGCCAGCAGTCATACTAGCGGGGCCCCCTACGAGCAGTTCTTC
TRBD1	TRBV6-1	.	TRBJ2-1	CASASRQGRRNEQFF	TGTGCCAGCGCCTCTCGACAGGGAAGACGCAATGAGCAGTTCTTC
TRBD1	TRBV27	many	TRBJ2-3	CASSPVWGRGLGDTQYF	TGTGCCAGCAGCCCTGTATGGGGCAGGGGGCTAGGAGATACGCAGTATTTT
.	TRBV10-1	.	TRBJ2-1	CASSESGRYNEQFF	TGCGCCAGCAGTGAGTCTGGCCGGTACAATGAGCAGTTCTTC
TRBD1	TRBV6-1	many	TRBJ1-2	CASSEVTGSAYTF	TGTGCCAGCAGTGAAGTGACAGGGAGCGCCTACACCTTC
.	TRBV12-3/TRBV12-4	.	TRBJ2-1	CASSFDLVETQFF	TGTGCCAGCAGTTTTGACCTGGTGGAGACCCAGTTCTTC
.	TRBV6-1	once	TRBJ2-4	CASSDQAKDTQYF	TGTGCCAGCAGTGATCAAGCCAAAGACACTCAGTACTTC
.	TRBV6-1	many	TRBJ1-3	CASSEGTEINTIYF	TGTGCCAGCAGTGAAGGGACAGAGATAAACACCATATATTTT
.	TRBV14	few	TRBJ1-1	CASSQGRGGGGTEAFF	TGTGCCAGCAGCCAGGGGAGGGGTGGGGGTGGCACTGAAGCTTTCTTT
TRBD2	TRBV11-3	.	TRBJ2-1	CASSGLVGGLINEQFF	TGTGCCAGCAGCGGACTCGTGGGAGGGCTGATCAATGAGCAGTTCTTC
TRBD2	TRBV6-1	.	TRBJ2-5	CASSERAGGRAQETQYF	TGTGCCAGCAGTGAGCGAGCGGGGGGGCGTGCCCAAGAGACCCAGTACTTC
.	TRBV7-2	once	TRBJ2-1	CVCRFTTVWAKDMQYF	TGTGTGTGCCGCTTCACTACGGTATGGGCCAAAGATATGCAGTACTTT
.	TRBV7-7	once	TRBJ2-5	CASGPGEGVTQETQYF	TGTGCTAGTGGGCCGGGTGAGGGGGTCACACAAGAGACCCAGTACTTC
TRBD2	TRBV7-8	large	TRBJ2-1	CASSTSGRGETQFF	TGTGCCAGCAGCACAAGCGGGAGAGGAGAGACCCAGTTCTTC
.	TRBV12-3/TRBV12-4	.	TRBJ2-5	CAGNGGRGPETQYF	TGTGCGGGCAACGGGGGGCGTGGCCCAGAGACGCAGTACTTC
TRBD1	TRBV6-1	.	TRBJ2-3	CASSEANKGLSTGAQYF	TGTGCCAGCAGTGAAGCCAACAAGGGCCTGAGCACAGGGGCGCAGTATTTT
.	TRBV6-1	.	TRBJ2-7	CASSAFSYEQYF	TGTGCCAGCAGTGCGTTCTCCTACGAGCAGTACTTC
TRBD2	TRBV11-1	medium-sized	TRBJ2-5	CASSVLAEETQYF	TGTGCCAGCAGCGTCCTAGCGGAAGAGACCCAGTACTTC